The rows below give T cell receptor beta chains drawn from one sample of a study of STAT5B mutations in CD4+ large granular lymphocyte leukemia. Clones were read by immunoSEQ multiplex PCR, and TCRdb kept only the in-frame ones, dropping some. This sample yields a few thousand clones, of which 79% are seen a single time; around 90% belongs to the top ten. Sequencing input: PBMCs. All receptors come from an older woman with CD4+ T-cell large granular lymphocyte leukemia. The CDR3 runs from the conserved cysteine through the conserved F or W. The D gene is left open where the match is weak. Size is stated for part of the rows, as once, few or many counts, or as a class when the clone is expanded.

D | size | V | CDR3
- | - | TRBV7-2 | CASSFSRNQPQHF
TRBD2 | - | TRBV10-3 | CACGLEETQYF
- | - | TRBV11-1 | CASSFRKGTEAFF
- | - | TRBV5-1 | CASSLGRGDNSPLHF
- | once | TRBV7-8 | CASSLRSEQYF
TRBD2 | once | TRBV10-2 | CASRPLAGVNTGELFF
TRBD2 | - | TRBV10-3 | CAISLREGTDTQYF
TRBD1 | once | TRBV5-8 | CASSDRGINEKLFF
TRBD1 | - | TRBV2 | CASSDTGGHTEAFF
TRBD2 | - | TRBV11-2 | CASSPRVTSGPTDTQYF
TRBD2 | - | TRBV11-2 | CASSLEGLAGQETQYF
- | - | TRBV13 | CASRDSGDSEPPNF
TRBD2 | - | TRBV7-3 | CASSGSGRDEQFF
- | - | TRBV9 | CASSPTGFESEQYF
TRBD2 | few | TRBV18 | CASSPRAGDTGELFF
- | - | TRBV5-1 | CASSLEPLGTSTDTQYF
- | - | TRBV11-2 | CASSLFGGGGEKLFF